These 13 T cell receptor beta chains originate from one sample sequenced in a study of PD-1 blockade in classical Hodgkin lymphoma. Only in-frame clones appear in the TCRdb table, and some are missing; sequencing was by immunoSEQ multiplex PCR. The profile covers about 1,000 clones, with approximately 80% appearing a single time and less than 40% taken by the ten largest. There was relapse after autologous stem cell transplantation in every patient, and there was variation in brentuximab vedotin exposure. Thawed PBMCs were subjected to magnetic negative selection, which yielded isolated CD8+ T cells. This specimen was CD8+ T cells from blood, taken at baseline. The receptors derive from a human donor with classical Hodgkin lymphoma.

This chain connects TRBV4-1 to TRBJ1-1; TRBD1 matches at 8 bases. Trimming removed 4 bases from V and 5 bases from J; junction bases left unmatched: 6. The length of the CDR3 is 14 residues. CDR1 MGHRA and CDR2 YSYEKL come from the germline V gene. For the CDR3, the DNA is TGCGCCAGCAGCCGACGACAGGGGAAGACTGAAGCTTTCTTT. It encodes CASSRRQGKTEAFF.

The V gene is TRBV13, the J gene TRBJ2-3; 11 positions match TRBD2. Per the germline V gene, CDR1 is PRHDT and CDR2 is FYEKMQ (reference sequence). With 4 bases clipped from V and 4 bases from J, the junction kept 7 bases outside the gene matches. CDR3 length: 16 amino acids. The DNA of the CDR3 is TGTGCCAGCAGCTCGTCGACTAGCGGGACGGCAGATACGCAGTATTTT. It specifies CASSSSTSGTADTQYF. The whole variable domain, filled in from reference TRBV13 and TRBJ2-3, reads AAGVIQSPRHLIKEKRETATLKCYPIPRHDTVYWYQQGPGQDPQFLISFYEKMQSDKGSIPDRFSAQQFSDYHSELNMSSLELGDSALYFCASSSSTSGTADTQYFGPGTRLTVL.

The CDR3 region has the DNA TGTGCCAGCAGCAAAGCAGGGGGAGAGCAGTACTTC. Amino acid sequence: CASSKAGGEQYF. The rearrangement joins TRBV21-1 to TRBJ2-7; the table's D call of TRBD1 was not tested on the DNA. TRBV21-1 counts as a pseudogene. CDR3 length: 12 residues.

CDR3 amino acids: CASSQDLGVNTEAFF. The CDR3 DNA follows: TGTGCCAGCAGCCAAGATCTGGGAGTGAACACTGAAGCTTTCTTT. This chain joins TRBV14 and TRBJ1-1; D is uncertain. The V end lost 0 bases, the J end lost 0 bases, and 8 bases lay between the germline ends. CDR3 length: 15 amino acids. Germline V gene sequence: CDR1 SGHDN, CDR2 FVKESK.

This clone was recorded once. The chain is built from TRBV7-9 and TRBJ2-1; D tentatively reads TRBD1 or TRBD2 (5 bases each). CDR1 and CDR2 from the germline V gene are SEHNR and FQNEAQ (reference sequence). The V end lost 5 bases, the J end lost 4 bases, and 18 bases lay between the germline ends. The length of the CDR3 is 16 residues. The CDR3 bases are TGTGCCAGCAGCCTTGGGGGTGGTAGCCTTTACAATGAGCAGTTCTTC. Encoded protein: CASSLGGGSLYNEQFF.

V is TRBV10-3 and J is TRBJ2-1; TRBD2 matches at 7 bases. CDR3 length equals 16 residues. V lost 2 bases to trimming and J lost 4 bases; unmatched junction nucleotides: 8. Germline V gives CDR1 ENHRY, CDR2 SYGVKD. CDR3 nucleotide sequence: TGTGCCATCAGTGAGGAGCTAGCGGATTCTTACAATGAGCAGTTCTTC. Residues: CAISEELADSYNEQFF.

The count of this clone is one. The chain is built from TRBV11-1 and TRBJ1-6; D not certain. CDR3 length equals 14 residues. The V gene's germline CDR1 is SGHAT and CDR2 FQDESV (reference sequence). The ends were cut back, 0 bases at V and 9 bases at J, with 9 bases in the middle. CDR3 amino acids: CASSLAQLPSPLHF. The CDR3 DNA reads TGTGCCAGCAGCTTAGCCCAACTACCTTCACCCCTCCACTTT.

The chain carries TRBV11-1 and TRBJ2-7; TRBD1 agrees at 8 bases. Looked up from germline, CDR1 is SGHAT and CDR2 is FQDESV (reference sequence). V lost 4 bases and J lost 3; bases outside the gene matches: 8. CDR3 length equals 15 residues. The CDR3 loop reads CASSSATGVLYEQYF. The DNA of the CDR3 is TGTGCCAGCAGCTCCGCGACAGGGGTCCTCTACGAGCAGTACTTC.

The rearrangement uses TRBV5-6 and TRBJ2-3; 11 positions agree with TRBD2. CDR1 and CDR2 (germline): SGHDT, YYEEEE. The CDR3 has 16 residues. V trimming: 0 bases; J trimming: 5 bases; junction bases outside the gene matches: 5. The CDR3 sequence is CASSLAASGGRDTQYF. The CDR3 DNA reads as TGTGCCAGCAGCTTGGCTGCTAGCGGGGGGAGAGATACGCAGTATTTT.

This clone was detected only once. The chain employs TRBV6-5 and TRBJ1-1; D perhaps matches TRBD1 (6 bases). The V gene's germline CDR1 is MNHEY and CDR2 SVGAGI. Trimming left V 3 bases short and J 2 bases short, with 10 bases between. The CDR3 has 14 residues. The CDR3 sequence: CASSYGGANTEAFF. DNA of the CDR3: TGTGCCAGCAGTTATGGGGGGGCCAACACTGAAGCTTTCTTT.

This clone is hyperexpanded in the sample. The chain uses TRBV2 and TRBJ1-3, with D unclear. The length of the CDR3 is 12 residues. Germline CDR1 SNHLY, CDR2 FYNNEI. The V gene lost 6 bases and the J gene lost 6 bases, with 9 bases spanning the gap. In DNA, the CDR3 is TGTGCCAGCAGGCCCCTTGAAAACACCATATATTTT. It specifies CASRPLENTIYF.

The chain has TRBV14 and TRBJ2-7; perhaps TRBD1 as D (5 bases). V lost 0 bases and J lost 4, with 13 bases in between. Germline values: CDR1 SGHDN, CDR2 FVKESK. The CDR3 contains 15 residues. The CDR3 DNA sequence: TGTGCCAGCAGCCAAGACCACCCCAGGGTTTACGAGCAGTACTTC. Its protein product is CASSQDHPRVYEQYF.

The chain is built from TRBV6-1 and TRBJ1-1; no clear D gene. Germline CDR1 reads MNHNS; CDR2 reads SASEGT. The CDR3 runs 14 residues. The V gene lost 0 bases and the J gene lost 8 bases, with 13 bases spanning the gap. CDR3 nucleotides: TGTGCCAGCAGTGAAGCGCCCGGTTTGGGAGAAGCTTTCTTT. Protein product: CASSEAPGLGEAFF.